This T cell receptor beta chain is drawn from a study of vaccination and CD4 T cells after COVID-19. In the study overall: In the convalescent group, nasal swab PCR was SARS-CoV-2 positive; roughly 10 cases were mild and one severe. Day 14 and days 161 to 241 post-vaccination were the time points at which three convalescent patients were sampled.

CDR1 SGHTA and CDR2 FQGNSA come from the germline V gene. V gave up 8 bases and J gave up 3 bases; unmatched junction bases: 13. This CDR3 region has 15 residues. Time point here: late sampling 161 to 241 days after vaccination in a few convalescent patients. The sample's treatment: approximately 11-day PBMC culture with coronavirus spike peptide pools or control peptides (ViraFEST assay). First, ViraFEST expanded antigen-specific T cells with peptide pools, and next it sequenced the TCRs. Scientists ran DNA taken from cultured CD4+ T cells through the Oncomine TCR Beta short-read assay for sequencing. Cultures of CD4+ T cells served as the source for extracting genomic DNA. MiXCR, run by TCRdb on the PCR reads, gives a single entry per CDR3 protein. Counted here are around 25,000 distinct CDR3 sequences, about two fifths occurring once; the ten biggest clones make up over 3.5%. Turning to this clonotype: Its antigen remains unidentified.

This clonotype was sampled from a human donor who had recovered from COVID-19. The sample here was CD4+ T cells from blood, cultured in vitro, taken about 7 months after SARS-CoV-2 vaccination. The V gene is TRBV7-2, the J gene TRBJ2-7, with TRBD2 identical over 7 bases. The CDR3 loop reads CASAAYSSGNYEQYF. The DNA of the CDR3 is TGTGCCAGCGCGGCGTATTCTAGCGGCAACTACGAGCAGTACTTC.